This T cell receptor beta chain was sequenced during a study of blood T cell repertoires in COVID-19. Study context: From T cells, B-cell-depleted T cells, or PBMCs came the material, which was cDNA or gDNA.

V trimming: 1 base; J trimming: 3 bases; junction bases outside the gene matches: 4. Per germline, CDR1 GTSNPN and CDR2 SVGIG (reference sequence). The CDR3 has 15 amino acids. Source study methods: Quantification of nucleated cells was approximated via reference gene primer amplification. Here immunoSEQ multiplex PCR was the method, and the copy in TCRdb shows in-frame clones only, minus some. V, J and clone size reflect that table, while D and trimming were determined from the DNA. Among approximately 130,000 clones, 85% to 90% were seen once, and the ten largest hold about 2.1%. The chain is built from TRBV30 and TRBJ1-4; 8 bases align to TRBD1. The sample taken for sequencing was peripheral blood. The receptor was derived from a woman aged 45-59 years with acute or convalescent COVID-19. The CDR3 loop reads CAWSARTGPNEKLFF. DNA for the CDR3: TGTGCCTGGAGTGCAAGGACAGGGCCTAATGAAAAACTGTTTTTT.